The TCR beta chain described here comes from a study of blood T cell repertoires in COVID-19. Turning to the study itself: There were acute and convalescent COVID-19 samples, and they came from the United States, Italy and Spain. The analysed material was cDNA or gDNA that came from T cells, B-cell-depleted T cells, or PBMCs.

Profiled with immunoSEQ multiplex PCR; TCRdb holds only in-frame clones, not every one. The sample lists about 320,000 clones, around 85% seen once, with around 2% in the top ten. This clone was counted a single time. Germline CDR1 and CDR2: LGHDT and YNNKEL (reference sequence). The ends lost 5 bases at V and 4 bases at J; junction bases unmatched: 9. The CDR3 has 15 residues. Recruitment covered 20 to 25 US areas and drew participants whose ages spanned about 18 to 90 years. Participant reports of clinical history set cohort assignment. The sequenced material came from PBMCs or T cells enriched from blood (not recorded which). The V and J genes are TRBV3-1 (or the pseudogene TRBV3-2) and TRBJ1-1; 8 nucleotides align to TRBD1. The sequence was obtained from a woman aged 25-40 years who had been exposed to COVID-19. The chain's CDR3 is CASSTKTGDGTEAFF. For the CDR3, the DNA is TGTGCCAGCAGCACTAAGACAGGGGATGGCACTGAAGCTTTCTTT.